Below, 29 T cell receptor beta chains from the same sample are listed, as sequenced in a study of shared clonotypes between healthy human individuals. Measured with immunoSEQ multiplex PCR; TCRdb has only the in-frame clones, and not every one. The sample records about 1.1 million clones, roughly 80% being singletons. Sequences were obtained from memory CD4+ T cells from PBMCs. Subset given: CD45RA-negative fraction. These receptor sequences come from a man between 18 and 35 years old in good health. Some clones in this sample may be carry-over from other donors' samples.

The chain links TRBV21-1 to TRBJ2-7; no check of the table's D call, TRBD2, against the DNA was made. TRBV21-1 is a pseudogene locus. The CDR3 has 8 amino acids. DNA for the CDR3: TGTGCCATCCCTAATGAGTACTTC. The encoded protein is CAIPNEYF.

On this clone: One junction end disagrees with the germline gene, perhaps due to a read error. The chain employs TRBV7-2 and TRBJ2-4; 11 positions match TRBD2. Germline assignment: CDR1 SGHTA and CDR2 FQGNSA. This CDR3 is built from 15 residues. The CDR3 region is CASSLEGVSGRANHF. CDR3 in DNA: TGTGCCAGCAGCTTAGAGGGAGTTAGCGGGAGGGCAAATCACTTC.

V and J are TRBV10-3 and TRBJ2-5, with TRBD2 identical over 8 bases. CDR1 is ENHRY, CDR2 SYGVKD, per germline. J gave up 8 bases and V 5 bases, and 13 bases lay outside the gene matches. The CDR3 contains 15 residues. CDR3 sequence: CAISTGTRGRLTQYF. Here the CDR3 DNA reads TGTGCCATCAGTACTGGGACTAGGGGCAGGCTAACCCAGTACTTC.

This clone was detected ten times or more. The rearrangement uses TRBV5-1 and TRBJ2-3, with D perhaps being TRBD1 or TRBD2 (6 bases each). The CDR3 runs 17 residues. Per the germline V gene, CDR1 is SGHRS and CDR2 is YFSETQ. V lost 2 bases and J 5 bases, leaving 21 bases between the germline ends. The CDR3 sequence: CASSLAGGRGQQDTQYF. The CDR3 nucleotides read TGCGCCAGCAGCTTAGCTGGGGGACGGGGGCAGCAAGATACGCAGTATTTT.

This clone came up many times. The chain carries TRBV28 and TRBJ2-3, with unresolved D. Trimming stripped 1 base from V and 0 bases from J, with 8 bases between. Germline V gene data show CDR1 as MDHEN and CDR2 as SYDVKM. The CDR3 is made up of 15 amino acids. CDR3 sequence: CASSLYGRSTDTQYF. CDR3 bases: TGTGCCAGCAGTTTATACGGGCGTAGCACAGATACGCAGTATTTT.

The genes are TRBV6-5 and TRBJ2-5; 7 bases are a match to TRBD1. The CDR3 totals 13 residues. CDR1 is MNHEY, CDR2 SVGAGI, per germline. V lost 6 bases to trimming and J lost 3 bases; unmatched junction nucleotides: 4. CDR3 DNA: TGTGCCAGCAGAAACAGGGGTAAAGAGACCCAGTACTTC. Residues: CASRNRGKETQYF.

Details on this clone: With a much larger clone just one base away, this may be a read error. At the DNA level, this CDR3 is encoded by other sequences in the same sample as well. The genes are TRBV28 and TRBJ2-7; 9 bases fit TRBD1. The V gene's germline CDR1 is MDHEN and CDR2 SYDVKM. The CDR3 extends over 15 amino acids. The V and J ends lost 2 bases and 2 bases, in that order; junction bases with no gene match: 4. The CDR3 reads CASSLAGQGTYEQYF. As DNA, the CDR3 is TGTGCCAGCAGTTTAGCGGGACAGGGTACCTACGAGCAGTACTTC.

The chain couples TRBV2 to TRBJ1-4, with 7 positions matching TRBD1. Germline CDR1 is SNHLY and CDR2 is FYNNEI. This CDR3 comprises 12 residues. The V and J ends lost 1 base and 17 bases, in that order; junction bases with no gene match: 7. The CDR3 coding sequence is TGTGCCAGCAGTGAAGGGGGACAGACAGCCTTTTTT. This translates into CASSEGGQTAFF.

The rearrangement uses TRBV5-4 and TRBJ2-1, with D possibly being TRBD2 (5 bases). Germline loops: CDR1 SGHNT, CDR2 YYREEE (reference sequence). The CDR3 covers 15 residues. Trimming removed 2 bases at V and 7 bases at J, with 16 bases between. This CDR3 reads CASSFGGERKNEQFF. The CDR3 DNA sequence: TGTGCCAGCAGCTTCGGAGGTGAGCGCAAGAATGAGCAGTTCTTC.

This clone has more than one count but fewer than ten. V is TRBV6-5 and J is TRBJ2-1; D may be TRBD1 (6 bases). Looked up from germline, CDR1 is MNHEY and CDR2 is SVGAGI. The CDR3 extends over 12 amino acids. V was clipped by 5 bases and J by 10 bases, with 12 bases between them. CDR3 loop: CASSTQGGEQFF. Written as DNA, the CDR3 is TGTGCCAGCAGTACACAGGGCGGCGAGCAGTTCTTC.

The genes are TRBV6-6 and TRBJ2-3, with TRBD2 matching over 10 bases. Germline V gene sequence: CDR1 MNHNY, CDR2 SVGAGI (reference sequence). The CDR3 consists of 14 residues. Trimming took 6 bases from V and 3 from J; bases not matched to a gene: 3. The CDR3 spells CASRGTSATDTQYF. The CDR3 DNA sequence: TGTGCCAGCAGAGGGACTAGCGCTACAGATACGCAGTATTTT.

In this sample, this clone turned up once. The V call is TRBV7-2, the J call TRBJ1-2; D is unresolved. Germline assignment: CDR1 SGHTA and CDR2 FQGNSA. The V end lost 2 bases, the J end lost 8 bases, and 9 bases lay between the germline ends. The CDR3 totals 12 residues. The CDR3 is CASSLSTFGYTF. In DNA form, the CDR3 reads TGTGCCAGCAGCTTAAGTACGTTCGGCTACACCTTC.

This clone is a singleton in its sample. The V gene is TRBV27, the J gene TRBJ1-1, with D uncertain. Trimming took 1 base from V and 0 from J, leaving 9 bases between them. CDR1 is MNHEY, CDR2 SMNVEV, per germline (reference sequence). CDR3 length equals 15 residues. Written as DNA, the CDR3 is TGTGCCAGCAGTTTATATGGTTCGGTGAACACTGAAGCTTTCTTT. Translation gives CASSLYGSVNTEAFF.

This clone was seen many times. The V call is TRBV6-1, the J call TRBJ1-4; D perhaps matches TRBD1 (5 bases). Germline V CDR1 and CDR2: MNHNS, SASEGT. The CDR3 totals 15 residues. The V end was cut by 4 bases, the J end by 11 bases, with 20 bases between. Written as DNA, the CDR3 is TGTGCCAGCAGTGTCCAGGCCGGGACGGACGGGAAACTGTTTTTT. Its translation: CASSVQAGTDGKLFF.

This CDR3 reads CASRFTGTRRDGYTF. Here the CDR3 DNA reads TGCGCCAGCAGATTTACCGGGACAAGGCGTGATGGCTACACCTTC. The V and J genes are TRBV5-1 and TRBJ1-2; the D gene is possibly TRBD1 (6 bases). The ends were cut back, 5 bases at V and 6 bases at J, with 20 bases in the middle. CDR3 size: 15 residues. The germline CDR1 and CDR2 sequences are SGHRS and YFSETQ.

As regards this clone: This may be a read error, as it is one base from a much larger clone. The V call is TRBV5-1, the J call TRBJ1-1; possible D gene TRBD1, 5 bases. The CDR3 sequence is 15 residues long. From germline, CDR1 is SGHRS and CDR2 YFSETQ. CDR3 residues: CASSFWATENTEASF. In DNA, the CDR3 is TGCGCCAGCAGCTTTTGGGCGACAGAGAACACTGAAGCTTCCTTT. Looking up the rest from reference TRBV5-1 and TRBJ1-1 gives the full variable domain: KAGVTQTPRYLIKTRGQQVTLSCSPISGHRSVSWYQQTPGQGLQFLFEYFSETQRNKGNFPGRFSGRQFSNSRSEMNVSTLELGDSALYLCASSFWATENTEASFGQGTRLTVV.

This clone occurred a few times. The CDR3 nucleotides are TGTGCCAGCAGCGTAACCCCACATGAGGAAATCTACGAGCAGTACTTC. Translation gives CASSVTPHEEIYEQYF. The chain couples TRBV9 to TRBJ2-7; D is undetermined. V gave up 1 base and J gave up 3 bases, with 17 bases separating them. The CDR3 loop spans 16 amino acids. CDR1 and CDR2 from the germline V gene are SGDLS and YYNGEE.

In this sample, this clone turned up many times. The junction shows a germline mismatch at one end, possibly a read error. This chain uses TRBV11-1 with TRBJ2-1; weak D call: TRBD2 (5 bases). The CDR3 totals 11 residues. Per the germline V gene, CDR1 is SGHAT and CDR2 is FQDESV (reference sequence). As DNA, the CDR3 is TGTGCCAGCAGCCTAGCCGTTGAGCAGTTCTTC. Its protein is CASSLAVEQFF.

The J gene is TRBJ2-2, the V gene TRBV10-2, with TRBD2 matching 9 bases. The junction had 8 bases not matched to a gene; V was cut back by 3 bases and J by 3 bases. The CDR3 is 17 residues long. Germline CDR1 and CDR2: WSHSY and SAAADI. The CDR3 here is CASSDLSGRKYTGELFF. The CDR3 nucleotides read TGCGCCAGCAGTGACCTCAGCGGGAGGAAGTACACCGGGGAGCTGTTTTTT.

The chain employs TRBV25-1 and TRBJ2-7, with TRBD2 matching over 8 bases. Losses at the gene ends were 4 bases for V and 4 bases for J; bases not matched to a gene: 9. The CDR3 loop spans 15 amino acids. From germline, CDR1 is MGHDK and CDR2 SYGVNS. CDR3 amino acids: CASSVSLAGKYEQYF. CDR3 in DNA: TGTGCCAGCAGTGTTTCGCTAGCGGGCAAATACGAGCAGTACTTC.

The genes are TRBV6-1 and TRBJ2-7; possibly TRBD2 for D (5 bases). From germline, CDR1 is MNHNS and CDR2 SASEGT. V dropped 6 bases and J dropped 4 bases, with 10 bases sitting between them. There are 12 residues in the CDR3. The chain's CDR3 is CASRKDSYEQYF. CDR3 nucleotides: TGTGCCAGCAGAAAGGACTCATACGAGCAGTACTTC.

The rearrangement links TRBV5-4 to TRBJ2-5; maybe TRBD1 (5 bases). V was cut by 7 bases and J by 5 bases, with 18 bases left in between. The CDR3 sequence is 14 residues long. CDR1 is SGHNT and CDR2 is YYREEE in the germline V gene (reference sequence). The CDR3 coding sequence is TGTGCCAGCCGAGACAGCCGATTTACCGAGACCCAGTACTTC. Translated: CASRDSRFTETQYF.

This chain connects TRBV7-6 to TRBJ2-1; TRBD2 matches at 13 bases. V shed 5 bases, J shed 1 base, and the junction held 5 bases outside the gene matches. Germline V gene sequence: CDR1 SGHVS, CDR2 FNYEAQ. CDR3 length: 17 residues. The CDR3 sequence is CASSPRTSGRSYNEQFF. Here the CDR3 DNA reads TGTGCCAGCAGCCCTCGGACTAGCGGGAGATCCTACAATGAGCAGTTCTTC.

This clone was found a few times. V usage is TRBV7-2 and J usage is TRBJ2-7; no clear D. Germline V CDR1 and CDR2: SGHTA, FQGNSA. V lost 5 bases and J 6 bases, leaving 11 bases between the germline ends. There are 12 residues in the CDR3. The chain's CDR3 is CASSLNFGEQYF. CDR3 DNA: TGTGCCAGCAGCCTTAATTTTGGCGAGCAGTACTTC.

This clone has just one count. The chain employs TRBV7-3 and TRBJ2-1; TRBD2 aligns across 16 bases. After removal of 4 bases from V and 7 bases from J, the junction contained 4 bases not matched to a gene. The CDR3 runs 16 residues. CDR1 and CDR2 (germline): SGHTA, FQGTGA. The CDR3: CASSSGGLAGGNEQFF. The CDR3 nucleotides read TGTGCCAGCAGCTCCGGGGGACTAGCGGGAGGGAATGAGCAGTTCTTC.

The chain couples TRBV2 to TRBJ1-2; 8 positions agree with TRBD1. J lost 7 bases, V lost 6 bases, and 10 bases had no gene match. Germline V gives CDR1 SNHLY, CDR2 FYNNEI. CDR3 length: 14 amino acids. The chain's CDR3 is CASSPQGAQGGYTF. CDR3 in DNA: TGTGCCAGCAGCCCTCAGGGGGCTCAGGGTGGCTACACCTTC.

V usage is TRBV7-8 and J usage is TRBJ1-1, with D possibly matching TRBD1 (6 bases). This CDR3 has 13 amino acids. V was shortened by 3 bases and J by 5 bases, with 10 bases between the two germline ends. Looked up from germline, CDR1 is SGHVS and CDR2 is FQNEAQ. For the CDR3, the DNA is TGTGCCAGCAGCTTTGACCAGGGGACTGAAGCTTTCTTT. Encoded protein: CASSFDQGTEAFF. Complete variable domain (other parts from reference TRBV7-8 and TRBJ1-1): GAGVSQSPRYKVAKRGQDVALRCDPISGHVSLFWYQQALGQGPEFLTYFQNEAQLDKSGLPSDRFFAERPEGSVSTLKIQRTQQEDSAVYLCASSFDQGTEAFFGQGTRLTVV.

This clone was detected only once. The DNA of the CDR3 is TGTGCCAGCAAACGGGGGACTGAAGCTTTCTTT. It encodes CASKRGTEAFF. This chain uses TRBV2 with TRBJ1-1, with D maybe TRBD1 (5 bases). This CDR3 has 11 residues. Trimming removed 7 bases at V and 5 bases at J, with 8 bases between. Per the germline V gene, CDR1 is SNHLY and CDR2 is FYNNEI.

The chain combines TRBV28 with TRBJ1-5; D gene unclear. CDR3 size: 12 residues. In germline, CDR1 is MDHEN, CDR2 SYDVKM. V was shortened by 3 bases and J by 6 bases, with 6 bases between the two germline ends. The CDR3: CASSFLGQPQHF. The DNA of the CDR3 is TGTGCCAGCAGTTTCCTCGGTCAGCCCCAGCATTTT.